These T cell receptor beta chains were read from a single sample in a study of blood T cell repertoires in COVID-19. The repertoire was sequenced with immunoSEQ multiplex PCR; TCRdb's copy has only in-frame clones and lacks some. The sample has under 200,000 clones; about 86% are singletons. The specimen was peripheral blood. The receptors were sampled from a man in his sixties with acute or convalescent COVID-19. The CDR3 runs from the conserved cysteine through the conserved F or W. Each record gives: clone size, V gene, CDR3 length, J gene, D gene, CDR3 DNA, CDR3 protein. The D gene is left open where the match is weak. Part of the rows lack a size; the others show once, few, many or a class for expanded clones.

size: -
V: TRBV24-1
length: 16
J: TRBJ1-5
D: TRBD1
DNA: TGTGCCACCAGTGATCCCCGACAGGGAAAAGGTCAGCCCCAGCATTTT
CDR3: CATSDPRQGKGQPQHF

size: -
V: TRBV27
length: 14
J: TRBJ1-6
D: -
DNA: TGTGCCAGCAGTCCAGTGGGAGGTCCACCTCTCCTCCACTTT
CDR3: CASSPVGGPPLLHF

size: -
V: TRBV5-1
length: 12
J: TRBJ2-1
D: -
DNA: TGCGCCAGCAGCTCCAGACTAAATGAGCAGTTCTTC
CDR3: CASSSRLNEQFF

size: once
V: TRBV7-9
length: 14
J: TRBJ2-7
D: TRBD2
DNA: TGTGCCAGCAGCTTATGGGGAGGGCCGTACGAGCAGTACTTC
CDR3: CASSLWGGPYEQYF

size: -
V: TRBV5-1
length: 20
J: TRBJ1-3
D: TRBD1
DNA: TGCGCCAGCAGCTTGGACGGGACAGGGGCCCCAAGAGTCTCTGGAAACACCATATATTTT
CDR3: CASSLDGTGAPRVSGNTIYF

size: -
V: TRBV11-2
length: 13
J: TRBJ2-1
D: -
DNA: TGTGCCAGCAGCATAGGACTGGTCAATGAGCAGTTCTTC
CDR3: CASSIGLVNEQFF

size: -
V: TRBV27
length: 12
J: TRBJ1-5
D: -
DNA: TGTGCCAGCAGTTACCAGGGTCAGCCCCAGCATTTT
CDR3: CASSYQGQPQHF

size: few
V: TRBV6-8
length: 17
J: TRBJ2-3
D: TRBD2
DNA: TGTGCCAGCAGAGATAAGCGGGAGGGCCGTGACGCAGATACGCAGTATTTT
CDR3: CASRDKREGRDADTQYF

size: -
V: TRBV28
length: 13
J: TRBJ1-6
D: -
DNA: TGTGCCAGCAGTCCCCTAAGAAGATCACCCCTCCACTTT
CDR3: CASSPLRRSPLHF

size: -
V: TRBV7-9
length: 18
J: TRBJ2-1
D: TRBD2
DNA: TGTGCCAGCAGCTTAGCGGGGCCTAGCGGGACCCGGTTAAATGAGCAGTTCTTC
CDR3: CASSLAGPSGTRLNEQFF

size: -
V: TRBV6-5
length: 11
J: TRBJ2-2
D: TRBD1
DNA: TGTGCCAGCAGGCAGGGGGAACAGCTGTTTTTT
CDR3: CASRQGEQLFF

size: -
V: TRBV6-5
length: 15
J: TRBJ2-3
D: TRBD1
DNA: TGTGCCAGCAGCAGACAGGGGGCTTGGTCAGATACGCAGTATTTT
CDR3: CASSRQGAWSDTQYF

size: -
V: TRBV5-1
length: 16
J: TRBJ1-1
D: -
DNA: TGCGCCAGCAGCTTTGGCCGCCAGGATTTGAACACTGAAGCTTTCTTT
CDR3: CASSFGRQDLNTEAFF

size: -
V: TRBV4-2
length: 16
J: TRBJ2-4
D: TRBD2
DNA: TGTGCCAGCAGCCCCGGGACTAGCGGGAATGTAAACATTCAGTACTTC
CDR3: CASSPGTSGNVNIQYF

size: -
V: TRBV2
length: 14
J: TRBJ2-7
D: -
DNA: TGTGCCAGCAGTGAAGGCCTTTTTCGAGACGAGCAGTACTTC
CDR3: CASSEGLFRDEQYF

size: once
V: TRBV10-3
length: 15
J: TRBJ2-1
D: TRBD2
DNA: TGTGCCACCCATAATCTAGCTCTTGGGGCGGGAGGGCAGTTCTTC
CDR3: CATHNLALGAGGQFF

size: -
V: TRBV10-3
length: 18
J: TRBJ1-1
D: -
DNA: TGTGCCATCAGTGGGCTCGTGGGTGAGAGGTTCATGAACACTGAAGCTTTCTTT
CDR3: CAISGLVGERFMNTEAFF

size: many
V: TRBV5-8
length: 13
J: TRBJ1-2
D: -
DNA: TGTGCCAGCAGCTTGGGCGGGGTCGTGGGCTACACCTTC
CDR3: CASSLGGVVGYTF

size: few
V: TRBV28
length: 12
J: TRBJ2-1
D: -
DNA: TGTGCCAGCAGTGCCGGAGGGGATGAGCAGTTCTTC
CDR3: CASSAGGDEQFF

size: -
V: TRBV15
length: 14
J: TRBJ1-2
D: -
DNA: TGTGCCACCAGCCGAACAGGGAGTAACTATGGCTACACCTTC
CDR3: CATSRTGSNYGYTF

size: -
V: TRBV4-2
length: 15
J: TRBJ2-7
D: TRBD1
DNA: TGTGCCAGCAGCCAACGGACAGGAAGCTTTAACGAGCAGTACTTC
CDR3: CASSQRTGSFNEQYF

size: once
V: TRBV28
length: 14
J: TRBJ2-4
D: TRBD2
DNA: TGTGCCAGCAGTTTGCCTCTAGCGGCGAACATTCAGTACTTC
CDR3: CASSLPLAANIQYF

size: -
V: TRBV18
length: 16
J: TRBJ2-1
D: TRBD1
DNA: TGTGCCAGCTCACCCGGGACAGGGGTATCCTACAATGAGCAGTTCTTC
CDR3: CASSPGTGVSYNEQFF

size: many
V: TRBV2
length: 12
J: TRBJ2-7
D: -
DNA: TGTGCCAGCAGTGGGAGCTCCTACGAGCAGTACTTC
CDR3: CASSGSSYEQYF